This T cell receptor beta chain was obtained from a study of blood T cell repertoires in COVID-19. Study at large: Sites across the United States, Italy and Spain contributed samples from acute and convalescent COVID-19. T cells, B-cell-depleted T cells, or PBMCs provided the cDNA or gDNA that served as material.

Germline values: CDR1 LNHDA, CDR2 SQIVND (reference sequence). The CDR3 has 13 residues. Trimming removed 5 bases at V and 10 bases at J, with 15 bases between. Original methodology: Reference gene primer amplification gave nucleated cell count estimates. The method was immunoSEQ multiplex PCR; TCRdb's version includes in-frame clones alone and lacks a portion of them. D and trimming come from the DNA, and the V and J calls and clone size come from that table. Among roughly 200,000 clones listed, around four fifths were seen once. In its sample, this clone was seen once. This TCR was recovered from a man aged 35-49 years with active or convalescent COVID-19. The chain links TRBV19 to TRBJ2-1, with D tentatively TRBD1 (6 bases). Sequenced input: peripheral blood. CDR3: CASSGDTGLEQFF. For the CDR3, the DNA is TGTGCCAGTAGTGGGGACACAGGGTTGGAGCAGTTCTTC.